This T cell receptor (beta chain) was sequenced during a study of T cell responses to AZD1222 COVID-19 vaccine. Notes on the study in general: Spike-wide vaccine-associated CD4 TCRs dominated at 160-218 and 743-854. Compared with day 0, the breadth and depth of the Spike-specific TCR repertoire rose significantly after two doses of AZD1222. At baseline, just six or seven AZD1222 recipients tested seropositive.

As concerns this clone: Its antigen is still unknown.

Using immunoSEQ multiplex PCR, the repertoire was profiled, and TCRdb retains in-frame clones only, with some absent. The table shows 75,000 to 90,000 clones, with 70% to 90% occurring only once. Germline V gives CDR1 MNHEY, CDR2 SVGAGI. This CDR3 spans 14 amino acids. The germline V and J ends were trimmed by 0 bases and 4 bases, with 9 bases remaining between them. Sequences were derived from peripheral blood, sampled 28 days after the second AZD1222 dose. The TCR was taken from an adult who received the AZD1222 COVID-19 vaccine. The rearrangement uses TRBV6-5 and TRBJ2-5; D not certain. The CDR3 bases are TGTGCCAGCAGTTACTCCGATTTATTAGAGACCCAGTACTTC. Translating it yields CASSYSDLLETQYF.